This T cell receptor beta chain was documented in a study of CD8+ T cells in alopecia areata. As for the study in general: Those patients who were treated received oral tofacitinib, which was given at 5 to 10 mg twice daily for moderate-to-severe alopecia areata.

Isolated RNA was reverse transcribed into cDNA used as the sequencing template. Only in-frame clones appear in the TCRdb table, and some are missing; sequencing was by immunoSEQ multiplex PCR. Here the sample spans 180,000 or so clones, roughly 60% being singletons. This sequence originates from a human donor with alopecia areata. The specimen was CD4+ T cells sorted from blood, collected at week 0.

The CDR3 loop is CASSLDRTSGYF. In DNA form, the CDR3 reads TGTGCCAGCAGCTTAGATCGAACTAGCGGGTACTTC. J is TRBJ2-7 and V is TRBV11-2, with TRBD2 identical over 8 bases. The CDR3 runs 12 residues. V was clipped by 0 bases and J by 12 bases; unmatched bases: 4. Germline lookup yields CDR1 SGHAT and CDR2 FQNNGV. The variable domain in full, completed from reference TRBV11-2 and TRBJ2-7, reads EAGVAQSPRYKIIEKRQSVAFWCNPISGHATLYWYQQILGQGPKLLIQFQNNGVVDDSQLPKDRFSAERLKGVDSTLKIQPAKLEDSAVYLCASSLDRTSGYFGPGTRLTVT.